This is a list of T cell receptor beta chains from one sample in a study of T cell responses to AZD1222 COVID-19 vaccine. Data came from immunoSEQ multiplex PCR; TCRdb stores just in-frame clones and leaves some out. The data hold 100,000 to 150,000 clones, with 70% to 90% observed a single time. The starting material was peripheral blood, obtained on day 0 of AZD1222 vaccination. These TCRs come from an adult in good health. Both conserved end residues are part of each CDR3. A D gene is named only where the DNA matches it firmly. Expanded clones are given a class, and other clones once, few, many or no size at all.

size	V	D	J	length	DNA	CDR3
-	TRBV7-9	-	TRBJ2-7	11	TGTGCCAGCACCTACTCTGGGGAGCAGTACTTC	CASTYSGEQYF
-	TRBV7-3	TRBD1	TRBJ2-2	16	TGTGCCAGCAGCTGGACAGGGGGCGCGAACACCGGGGAGCTGTTTTTT	CASSWTGGANTGELFF
-	TRBV5-1	TRBD1	TRBJ2-1	14	TGCGCCAGCAGTTTACAGGGGATCTACAATGAGCAGTTCTTC	CASSLQGIYNEQFF
-	TRBV6-2/TRBV6-3	-	TRBJ1-2	15	TGTGCCAGCAGTTACTTGGAGGGGGTGAACTATGGCTACACCTTC	CASSYLEGVNYGYTF
-	TRBV4-1	-	TRBJ2-1	14	TGCGCCAGCAGCCAAGCGTGGGGGCAACATGAGCAGTTCTTC	CASSQAWGQHEQFF
-	TRBV5-1	TRBD1	TRBJ1-5	14	TGCGCCAGCAGCTTCGCAGGGGGCTATCAGCCCCAGCATTTT	CASSFAGGYQPQHF
-	TRBV15	-	TRBJ1-5	15	TGTGCCACCAGCAGAGATCGATTGAGGGGCCAGCCCCAGCATTTT	CATSRDRLRGQPQHF
few	TRBV5-4	-	TRBJ1-3	15	TGTGCCAGCAGCTTGGCGGCAGCCTCTGGAAACACCATATATTTT	CASSLAAASGNTIYF
-	TRBV11-2	TRBD1	TRBJ2-7	16	TGTGCCAGCAGCTCGCTGTCTGGGACAGGAGCATACGAGCAGTACTTC	CASSSLSGTGAYEQYF
-	TRBV7-9	-	TRBJ2-3	14	TGTGCCAGCAGCTTAGGGAGCGTAGCGGATACGCAGTATTTT	CASSLGSVADTQYF
-	TRBV7-2	-	TRBJ2-1	13	TGTGCCAGCAGCGTTACCACCTACAATGAGCAGTTCTTC	CASSVTTYNEQFF
-	TRBV9	-	TRBJ2-7	13	TGTGCCAGCAGCGTACAGGGGTCCTACGAGCAGTACTTC	CASSVQGSYEQYF
-	TRBV4-1	TRBD1	TRBJ2-5	16	TGCGCCAGCAGCCAAGAAGGTAGACAGGGGACCGGGACCCAGTACTTC	CASSQEGRQGTGTQYF
-	TRBV28	-	TRBJ1-1	13	TGTGCCAGCATCGGACCGCCGAACACTGAAGCTTTCTTT	CASIGPPNTEAFF
-	TRBV1	-	TRBJ2-1	17	TGCACCAGCAGCCGCGCGCATCGAGCGGGAGTACCCGGTGAGCAGTTCTTC	CTSSRAHRAGVPGEQFF
-	TRBV5-1	TRBD1	TRBJ2-7	15	TGCGCCAGCAGGCCGGGGGGACAGGGGGCCTACGAGCAGTACTTC	CASRPGGQGAYEQYF
-	TRBV19	-	TRBJ1-2	13	TGTGCCAGTATCCAGGACATTGACTATGGCTACACCTTC	CASIQDIDYGYTF
-	TRBV7-2	-	TRBJ2-7	16	TGTGCCAGCAGCTTAGCGAGTGGCGGACAGCTCTACGAGCAGTACTTC	CASSLASGGQLYEQYF
-	TRBV2	TRBD2	TRBJ2-7	16	TGTGCCAGCAGTGAACTGGGACTAGCGGGGGCTAGGGAGCAGTACTTC	CASSELGLAGAREQYF
-	TRBV29-1	-	TRBJ2-5	12	TGCAGCGCCCCGCGGGGAGGAGAGACCCAGTACTTC	CSAPRGGETQYF
-	TRBV5-1	-	TRBJ1-5	16	TGCGCCAGCAGCCCTGTGGGTCCCCAAGGGAATCAGCCCCAGCATTTT	CASSPVGPQGNQPQHF
-	TRBV15	-	TRBJ1-4	15	TGTGCCACCAGCAGGGACAGAGCAACTAATGAAAAACTGTTTTTT	CATSRDRATNEKLFF
-	TRBV5-6	-	TRBJ2-7	18	TGTGCCAGCAGCTCCCGGACTTTCGAGGGGAAAAAGGGCTACGAGCAGTACTTC	CASSSRTFEGKKGYEQYF
once	TRBV19	-	TRBJ1-1	15	TGTGCCAGTAAGATTCCGGGGGACCTGAACACTGAAGCTTTCTTT	CASKIPGDLNTEAFF
-	TRBV5-6	TRBD1	TRBJ1-1	14	TGTGCCAGCAGCTGGGACAGTCGGAACACTGAAGCTTTCTTT	CASSWDSRNTEAFF
-	TRBV4-3	-	TRBJ1-1	17	TGCGCCAGCAGCCAGGCCTCGGCAGGGCTGTATGACGCTGAAGCTTTCTTT	CASSQASAGLYDAEAFF
few	TRBV28	-	TRBJ1-2	14	TGTGCCAGCAGTTCTATGGACGGTAACTATGGCTACACCTTC	CASSSMDGNYGYTF
-	TRBV5-1	-	TRBJ2-7	13	TGCGCCAGCAGCTTGGGAGGAACCTACGAGCAGTACTTC	CASSLGGTYEQYF
-	TRBV19	TRBD1	TRBJ2-3	18	TGTGCCAGTAGCGAGAGACGGACAGGGGGATTTTCCACAGATACGCAGTATTTT	CASSERRTGGFSTDTQYF
-	TRBV4-3	-	TRBJ1-3	14	TGCGCCAGCAGCCAAGACCTACAGGGATACACCATATATTTT	CASSQDLQGYTIYF